This T cell receptor beta chain was recovered during a study of technical replicates of blood from a handful of donors. This table comes from immunoSEQ multiplex PCR, and its TCRdb copy is limited to in-frame clones, with some not included. The table records more than 65,000 clones, 80% to 90% of them present only once. This CDR3 is 15 amino acids long. The germline V gene encodes CDR1 SGHVS and CDR2 FQNEAQ. The ends lost 4 bases at V and 5 bases at J; junction bases unmatched: 9. The sequence came from a human donor in good health. Some clones in this sample may be carry-over from other donors' samples. The genes are TRBV7-8 and TRBJ2-5; 8 positions match TRBD1. Input material: PBMCs. This chain's CDR3 is CASSSPDRGSETQYF. The CDR3 DNA reads as TGTGCCAGCAGCTCGCCCGACAGGGGTAGCGAGACCCAGTACTTC. The entire variable domain, with the rest obtained from reference TRBV7-8 and TRBJ2-5, is as follows: GAGVSQSPRYKVAKRGQDVALRCDPISGHVSLFWYQQALGQGPEFLTYFQNEAQLDKSGLPSDRFFAERPEGSVSTLKIQRTQQEDSAVYLCASSSPDRGSETQYFGPGTRLLVL.